This T cell receptor beta chain was sequenced in a study of pediatric ulcerative colitis. CDR3 size: 14 residues. The V gene's germline CDR1 is SGHAT and CDR2 FQNNGV. V gave up 0 bases and J gave up 4 bases, with 8 bases separating them. Only in-frame clones appear in the TCRdb table, and some are missing; sequencing was by immunoSEQ multiplex PCR. The table lists more than 15,000 clones, about three quarters of them singletons. One to two pinch biopsies were taken from the rectum during colonoscopy. The sequencing sample was made of gut tissue. The receptor comes from a girl under 18 with moderate ulcerative colitis. The rearrangement uses TRBV11-2 and TRBJ2-3, with no clear D. As DNA, the CDR3 is TGTGCCAGCAGCTTAGATCTGCAGTCAGATACGCAGTATTTT. This encodes CASSLDLQSDTQYF. Supplemented by reference TRBV11-2 and TRBJ2-3, the full variable domain reads EAGVAQSPRYKIIEKRQSVAFWCNPISGHATLYWYQQILGQGPKLLIQFQNNGVVDDSQLPKDRFSAERLKGVDSTLKIQPAKLEDSAVYLCASSLDLQSDTQYFGPGTRLTVL.